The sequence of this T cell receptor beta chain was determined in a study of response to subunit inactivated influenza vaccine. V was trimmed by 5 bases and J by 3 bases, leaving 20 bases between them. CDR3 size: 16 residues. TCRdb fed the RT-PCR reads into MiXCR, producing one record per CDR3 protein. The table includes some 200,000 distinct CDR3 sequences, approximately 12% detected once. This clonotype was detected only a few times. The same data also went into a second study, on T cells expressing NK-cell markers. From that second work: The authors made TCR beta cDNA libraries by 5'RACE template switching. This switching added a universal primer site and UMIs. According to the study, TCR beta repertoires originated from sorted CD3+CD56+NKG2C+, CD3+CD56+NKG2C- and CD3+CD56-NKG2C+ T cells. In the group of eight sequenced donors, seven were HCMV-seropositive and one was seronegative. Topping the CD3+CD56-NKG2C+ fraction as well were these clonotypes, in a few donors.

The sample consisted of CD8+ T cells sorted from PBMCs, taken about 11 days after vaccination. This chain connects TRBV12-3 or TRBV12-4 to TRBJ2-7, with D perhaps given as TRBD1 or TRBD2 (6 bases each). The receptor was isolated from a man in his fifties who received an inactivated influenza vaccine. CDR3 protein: CASSPGAGFYDYEQYF. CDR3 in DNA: TGTGCCAGCAGTCCGGGGGCCGGGTTCTATGACTACGAGCAGTACTTC.